This paragraph covers one T cell receptor (beta chain) sequence. This clone appeared a single time. This clone's antigen is unknown. No much larger clone is present one base from it, and per-base qualities are unavailable. This specimen comes from a study of a mutant IDH1 vaccine in newly diagnosed glioma (dated by TCRdb to the early 2020s). With respect to the entire study: Of the 30 to 35 patients who were treated, 62.5% were male and 37.5% were female, and the mean age was approximately 40 years. Longitudinal TCRB deep sequencing was performed for roughly 27 treated patients wherever samples were available for exploratory analyses. Six visits were used for peripheral blood collection: V03 (baseline), V05, V07, V10, V12 and V13. Prior to enrollment, patients had been given standard therapy consisting of radiotherapy alone, temozolomide alone, or radiochemotherapy with temozolomide, with the combination given to most patients.

The paper as a whole reports these results and caveats: Immune responses induced by the vaccine were seen in approximately 92% of patients across multiple MHC alleles. It was noted by the authors that analyses of patient blood samples could not be reproduced owing to sample limitations. Availability determined which PBMC samples were chosen for TCRB deep sequencing. Pseudoprogression appeared unrelated to alterations in the top peripheral T cell clonotypes detected by TCRB sequencing.

The CDR3 has 16 amino acids, counting the end cysteine and phenylalanine. Just the 48-base CDR3 DNA is kept, in frame starting at base 1. V drops 0 bases and J drops 4 bases, leaving 17 bases in between. For CDR1 and CDR2, the germline V gene lists SGHRS and YFSETQ. The library came from the immunoSEQ multiplex PCR assay. The hsTCRB Kit was used according to the manufacturer's protocol to amplify rearranged TCR beta chain sequences. TCRB libraries were sequenced on an Illumina MiSeq. Processing in the source paper ran as follows. The kit vendor's proprietary platform handled demultiplexing, trimming and gene mapping. This is the immuneACCESS table as TCRdb keeps it, with only in-frame sequences that have V and J called. A part of the clones is gone; compared with another copy, unresolved V genes explain less than half, and the rest is unexplained. For V, J and clone size, that table is used; D and trimming come from the DNA. This sample is represented by about 50,000 clones; about nine tenths of them were singletons. The top ten clonotypes cover around 2.4% of the sample.

The time point label, read with the paper, signifies: baseline, week 1 (first vaccination visit). The treatment or condition label corresponds to: pre-vaccination baseline after standard-of-care therapy. The donors had newly diagnosed IDH1-mutant astrocytomas of WHO grade 3 or 4 that showed loss of nuclear ATRX. The samples were drawn from NOA16, a multicentre, single-arm, open-label phase I trial in Germany that tested a mutant IDH1 peptide vaccine in humans for the first time. Visit V03 blood draws served as the baseline sample for immunogenicity testing. Genomic DNA for TCRB sequencing was extracted from EDTA blood using the DNeasy Blood and Tissue Kit.

The source material was PBMCs, sampled from a glioma patient treated with radiotherapy, temozolomide or both. The chain employs TRBV5-1 and TRBJ2-7, with a weak D call of TRBD2 (6 bases match). The TCR sequence derives from a man in his forties with glioma. The encoded CDR3 is CASSLASMAGGYEQYF. The DNA sequence is as follows: TGCGCCAGCAGCTTGGCCAGTATGGCCGGGGGTTACGAGCAGTACTTC.